This T cell receptor beta chain came from a study of blood T cell repertoires in COVID-19. Clones were sequenced by immunoSEQ multiplex PCR, and TCRdb holds only the in-frame ones, with some missing. The sample includes around 94,000 clones, roughly 90% of them seen just once. This CDR3 has 13 residues. Per the germline V gene, CDR1 is GTSNPN and CDR2 is SVGIG (reference sequence). V lost 0 bases, J lost 5 bases, and 8 bases lay in between. The sequence came from a woman between 45 and 65 years old with COVID-19, enrolled during active disease. The sequencing sample was made of peripheral blood. The chain carries TRBV30 and TRBJ2-1; TRBD2 might be the D (6 bases). The CDR3 is CAWSVLAHNEQFF. The DNA of the CDR3 is TGTGCCTGGAGTGTACTAGCCCACAATGAGCAGTTCTTC.